This entry features one T cell receptor beta chain sequence. Produced via immunoSEQ multiplex PCR; TCRdb's table is partial and in-frame only. This table has fewer than 400,000 clones, around 84% appearing once. These data belong to a study of blood T cell repertoires in COVID-19. Overall study: Samples came from the United States, Italy and Spain, spanning acute and convalescent COVID-19.

The origin of this receptor is a young man who had recovered from COVID-19. Sequencing was performed on PBMCs or T cells enriched from blood (not recorded which).

The CDR3 DNA reads TGTGCCAGCACCAGGGGGTCCTACGAGCAGTACTTC. Protein sequence: CASTRGSYEQYF. The J gene is TRBJ2-7, the V gene TRBV5-6; TRBD1 matches 7 bases. This CDR3 has 12 amino acids. Germline CDR1 reads SGHDT; CDR2 reads YYEEEE. The V segment lost 6 bases and the J segment 1 base; nucleotides outside the gene matches: 1.